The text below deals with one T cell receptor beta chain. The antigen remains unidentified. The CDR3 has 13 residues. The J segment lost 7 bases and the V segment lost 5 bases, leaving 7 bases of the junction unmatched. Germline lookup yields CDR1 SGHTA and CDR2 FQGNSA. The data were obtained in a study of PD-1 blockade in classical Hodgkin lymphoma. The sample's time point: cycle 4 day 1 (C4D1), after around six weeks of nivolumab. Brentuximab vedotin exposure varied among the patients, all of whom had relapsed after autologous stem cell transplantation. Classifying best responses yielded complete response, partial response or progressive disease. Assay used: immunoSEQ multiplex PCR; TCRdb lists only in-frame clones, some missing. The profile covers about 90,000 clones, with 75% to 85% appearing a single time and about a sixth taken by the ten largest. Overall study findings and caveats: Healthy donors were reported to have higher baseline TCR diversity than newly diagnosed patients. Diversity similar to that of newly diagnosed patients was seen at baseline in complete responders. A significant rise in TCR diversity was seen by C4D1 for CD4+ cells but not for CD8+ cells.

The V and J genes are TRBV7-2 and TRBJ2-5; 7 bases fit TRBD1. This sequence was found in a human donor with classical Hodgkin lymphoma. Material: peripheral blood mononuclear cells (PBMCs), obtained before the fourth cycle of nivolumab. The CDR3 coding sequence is TGTACCAGCAGCCTGGGGACAGAGGGGACCCAGTACTTC. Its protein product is CTSSLGTEGTQYF.